This TCR beta chain was captured by sequencing in a study of beta chain features in type 1 diabetes. The study, taken as a whole, reports: In the patient group, naive, central memory and Treg TCRB repertoires seemed more alike than in the healthy donor group.

Over 95% purity was reached by all sorted populations. Germline V lookup: CDR1 LNHDA, CDR2 SQIVND (reference sequence). The CDR3 runs to 15 residues. J was trimmed by 4 bases and V by 3 bases; bases with no gene match: 3. This clone appeared a few times. What it binds is not known. The study reverse transcribed the entire isolated RNA, so it sequenced expressed TCRB transcripts. Method: immunoSEQ multiplex PCR; TCRdb's copy keeps in-frame clones and lacks some. This sample has some 410,000 clones, with about an eighth found just once. This chain joins TRBV19 and TRBJ2-7, with 13 positions matching TRBD2. This clonotype was obtained from a woman aged 18-29 years in good health. Sequenced: naive CD4+ T cells from blood. The CDR3 protein is CASSIQTSGGYEQYF. The CDR3 coding sequence is TGTGCCAGTAGTATCCAGACTAGCGGGGGGTACGAGCAGTACTTC.